A selection of T cell receptor beta chains follows, all from one sample in a study of cytotoxic CD8 clonotypes in ibrutinib-treated CLL. Profiling relied on immunoSEQ multiplex PCR, and the TCRdb table lists in-frame clones only, not all of them. The table includes about 310,000 clones, more than 65% detected once. The material sequenced was PBMCs, taken before ibrutinib treatment. The receptors stem from a human donor with chronic lymphocytic leukemia. Both conserved end residues are part of each CDR3. The D gene is left open where the match is weak. Rows may omit the clone size; those that give it use once, few, many or a size class.

-,TRBV5-6,TRBJ1-4,-,16,TGTGCCAGCAGCGCCACTCTCGGGCCAGTGAATGAAAAACTGTTTTTT,CASSATLGPVNEKLFF
once,TRBV5-4,TRBJ2-7,-,13,TGTGCCAGCAGCTGGGAAAACTATTACGAGCAGTACTTC,CASSWENYYEQYF
once,TRBV27,TRBJ2-7,-,13,TGTGCCAGCAGTTATCACCAAACCTACGAGCAGTACTTC,CASSYHQTYEQYF
-,TRBV5-1,TRBJ1-1,TRBD1,15,TGCGCCAGCAGCTTAGGACAGGGGATGAACACTGAAGCTTTCTTT,CASSLGQGMNTEAFF
-,TRBV20-1,TRBJ1-2,-,11,TGCAGCCTACTATATGGCCGAGGGTACACCTTC,CSLLYGRGYTF
once,TRBV30,TRBJ2-3,-,14,TGTGCCTGGAGTGTAGGGCCTCCGGGAGATACGCAGTATTTT,CAWSVGPPGDTQYF
-,TRBV9,TRBJ2-5,TRBD2,18,TGTGCCAGCAGCGTAGGCAAAACTGGGACTAGCGGATGGGAGACCCAGTACTTC,CASSVGKTGTSGWETQYF
few,TRBV6-6,TRBJ1-2,-,15,TGTGCCAGCAGTTACGTCGGCAGGACCACCTATGGCTACACCTTC,CASSYVGRTTYGYTF
-,TRBV28,TRBJ2-2,-,14,TGTGCCAGCAGTTTGACTAGTTTAGCCGGGGAGCTGTTTTTT,CASSLTSLAGELFF
-,TRBV19,TRBJ1-1,TRBD1,15,TGTGCCAGTAGTAAACGACAGGGGGTGAACACTGAAGCTTTCTTT,CASSKRQGVNTEAFF
once,TRBV11-1,TRBJ2-7,TRBD1,14,TGTGCCAGCAGCTTTAGCCCAGGGGGCTACGAGCAGTACTTC,CASSFSPGGYEQYF
once,TRBV4-3,TRBJ2-7,TRBD2,17,TGCGCCAGCAGCCAAGCATCATCACTAGCGGGGGTGTTAGGGCAGTACTTC,CASSQASSLAGVLGQYF
-,TRBV15,TRBJ2-5,TRBD2,17,TGTGCCACCAGCAGAGGTCTAGCGGGAGGAGGGGAAGAGACCCAGTACTTC,CATSRGLAGGGEETQYF
-,TRBV5-6,TRBJ2-7,-,12,TGTGCCAGCAGCTATGAGTACTACGAGCAGTACTTC,CASSYEYYEQYF
once,TRBV9,TRBJ2-1,-,14,TGTGCCAGCAGCGTAGAATCTGAGGGGGGAGAGCAGTTCTTC,CASSVESEGGEQFF
-,TRBV4-3,TRBJ1-4,-,15,TGCGCCAGCAGCGATGGGACAAGGCTTAATGAAAAACTGTTTTTT,CASSDGTRLNEKLFF